The 5 T cell receptor beta chains below were found in one sample sequenced in a study of identical twins. TCRdb analysed the 5' RACE reads with MiXCR anew, one entry per CDR3 protein. The repertoire holds nearly 900,000 distinct CDR3 sequences, with roughly an eighth as singletons. The sample was also linked to a second study, of yellow fever vaccine responses in identical twins.

The sequencing input was PBMCs. These receptors came from a woman under 30 in good health.

The chain employs TRBV7-2 and TRBJ2-1, with 12 bases identical to TRBD2. V lost 5 bases to trimming and J lost 9 bases; unmatched junction nucleotides: 11. Germline-derived CDR1 and CDR2 are SGHTA and FQGNSA. The CDR3 is made up of 16 amino acids. For the CDR3, the DNA is TGTGCCAGCAGCCCACTAGCGGGGGGTGGTTCCAGTGAGCAGTTCTTC. Its protein product is CASSPLAGGGSSEQFF.

On this clonotype: This may be a read error: a much more frequent sequence differs by one nucleotide. The chain is built from TRBV7-6 and TRBJ2-1; 9 nucleotides line up with TRBD2. Germline assignment: CDR1 SGHVS and CDR2 FNYEAQ. CDR3 length equals 14 residues. V gave up 5 bases and J gave up 2 bases; unmatched junction bases: 1. The CDR3 nucleotides read TGTGCCAGCAGCGCTAGCGGGGCCTACAATGAGCAGTTCTTC. This sequence encodes CASSASGAYNEQFF.

This clonotype was observed at least ten times. The chain is built from TRBV7-9 and TRBJ2-5; TRBD1 matches at 7 bases. CDR3 length: 14 residues. CDR1 SEHNR and CDR2 FQNEAQ come from the germline V gene (reference sequence). Losses at the gene ends were 5 bases for V and 6 bases for J; bases not matched to a gene: 9. CDR3 loop: CASSEDRVAQTQYF. Here the CDR3 DNA reads TGTGCCAGCAGCGAAGACAGGGTAGCACAGACCCAGTACTTC. Variable domain in full (rest from reference TRBV7-9 and TRBJ2-5): DTGVSQNPRHKITKRGQNVTFRCDPISEHNRLYWYRQTLGQGPEFLTYFQNEAQLEKSRLLSDRFSAERPKGSFSTLEIQRTEQGDSAMYLCASSEDRVAQTQYFGPGTRLLVL.

This clonotype was seen ten or more times. The chain combines TRBV24-1 with TRBJ2-5; a possible D gene is TRBD1 (5 bases). V was pared by 2 bases and J by 5 bases, with 8 bases between. The CDR3 loop spans 13 amino acids. Germline V CDR1 and CDR2: KGHDR, SFDVKD. The CDR3: CATSDSTVETQYF. DNA of the CDR3: TGTGCCACCAGTGATTCGACAGTTGAGACCCAGTACTTC.

In this sample, this clonotype turned up many times. CDR3 DNA: TGTGCCAGCAGGGGGCTAGCGAGGCACAATGAGCAGTTCTTC. It specifies CASRGLARHNEQFF. V is TRBV11-2 and J is TRBJ2-1, with D tentatively TRBD2 (6 bases). Germline V lookup: CDR1 SGHAT, CDR2 FQNNGV. The CDR3 is 14 amino acids. Trimming removed 6 bases from V and 5 bases from J, with 14 bases in between. The entire variable domain, with the rest obtained from reference TRBV11-2 and TRBJ2-1, is as follows: EAGVAQSPRYKIIEKRQSVAFWCNPISGHATLYWYQQILGQGPKLLIQFQNNGVVDDSQLPKDRFSAERLKGVDSTLKIQPAKLEDSAVYLCASRGLARHNEQFFGPGTRLTVL.